The sequence of this T cell receptor (beta chain) was determined in a study of blood T cell repertoires in COVID-19. Study-wide background: In each case, the material was cDNA or gDNA derived from T cells, B-cell-depleted T cells, or PBMCs.

The assay was immunoSEQ multiplex PCR, and TCRdb's table has in-frame clones only and misses some. The sample holds approximately 250,000 clones, 80% to 95% seen once. V lost 4 bases and J 0 bases, leaving 7 bases between the germline ends. CDR1 and CDR2 from the germline V gene are MGHDK and SYGVNS. The CDR3 has 14 amino acids. The sequenced sample consisted of peripheral blood. The chain employs TRBV25-1 and TRBJ1-3; D gene unclear. This receptor was obtained from a man between 25 and 39 years old with COVID-19, enrolled during active disease. CDR3 nucleotide sequence: TGTGCCAGCAGTGCCATCGGCTCTGGAAACACCATATATTTT. Residues: CASSAIGSGNTIYF.